Following are 17 T cell receptor beta chains from one sample sequenced in a study of cytomegalovirus exposure and HLA in healthy donors. The PCR contained 60 Vbeta and 13 Jbeta primers. TCRdb's copy holds only in-frame clones and misses some; the assay was immunoSEQ multiplex PCR. The repertoire consists of over 120,000 clones, with around 80% occurring once and the leading ten covering 2.5% to 3%. Sequences were obtained from PBMCs. The source of these receptors is a female donor in good health and CMV-seronegative.

Written as DNA, the CDR3 is TGCGCCAGCAGTCCTGGACTAGGGAGCTACGAGCAGTACTTC. Translation gives CASSPGLGSYEQYF. The V gene is TRBV4-1, the J gene TRBJ2-7, with 7 bases matching TRBD2. The germline CDR1 and CDR2 sequences are MGHRA and YSYEKL. The CDR3 runs to 14 residues. J lost 3 bases, V lost 6 bases, and 8 bases had no gene match.

This clone was seen only a few times. The J gene is TRBJ1-5, the V gene TRBV7-2, with D hard to call. V was trimmed by 5 bases and J by 5 bases, leaving 10 bases between them. This CDR3 has 13 amino acids. CDR1 is SGHTA and CDR2 is FQGNSA in the germline V gene. CDR3 in DNA: TGTGCCAGCAGCGACACGATGTATCAGCCCCAGCATTTT. Protein sequence: CASSDTMYQPQHF.

V usage is TRBV19 and J usage is TRBJ1-6, with D perhaps matching TRBD1 (6 bases). V was cut by 9 bases and J by 0 bases, with 12 bases left in between. The length of the CDR3 is 15 residues. Germline values: CDR1 LNHDA, CDR2 SQIVND (reference sequence). CDR3 sequence reads: CASRGGSSYNSPLHF. The CDR3, as DNA: TGTGCCAGCCGAGGGGGTAGCTCCTATAATTCACCCCTCCACTTT.

This sequence joins TRBV5-1 and TRBJ2-7, with 12 bases aligning to TRBD1. The germline V gene encodes CDR1 SGHRS and CDR2 YFSETQ. The CDR3 contains 15 residues. V dropped 0 bases and J dropped 5; count of bases not matched to a gene: 3. The CDR3 sequence: CASSLDGTGGHEQYF. The CDR3 DNA follows: TGCGCCAGCAGCTTGGACGGGACAGGGGGCCACGAGCAGTACTTC.

In this sample, this clone turned up a few times. CDR3 nucleotides: TGTGCCAGCAGCCGAACTCCCACCTTGAACACTGAAGCTTTCTTT. Encoded protein: CASSRTPTLNTEAFF. The chain links TRBV5-4 to TRBJ1-1; D remains ambiguous. V was pared by 4 bases and J by 0 bases, with 13 bases between. CDR3 length: 15 amino acids. Per germline, CDR1 SGHNT and CDR2 YYREEE (reference sequence).

The V gene is TRBV29-1, the J gene TRBJ1-2, with 7 bases fitting TRBD1. There are 12 residues in the CDR3. V was pared by 4 bases and J by 4 bases, with 3 bases of the junction left unmatched. The germline gives CDR1 SQVTM, CDR2 ANQGSEA. This CDR3 reads CSVVAGGYGYTF. Here the CDR3 DNA reads TGCAGCGTTGTGGCAGGGGGCTATGGCTACACCTTC. The variable domain in full, with the rest retrieved from reference TRBV29-1 and TRBJ1-2, is SAVISQKPSRDICQRGTSLTIQCQVDSQVTMMFWYRQQPGQSLTLIATANQGSEATYESGFVIDKFPISRPNLTFSTLTVSNMSPEDSSIYLCSVVAGGYGYTFGSGTRLTVV.

The chain has TRBV5-1 and TRBJ1-1; 9 bases map to TRBD1. The junction had 4 bases not matched to a gene; V was cut back by 4 bases and J by 0 bases. The V gene's germline CDR1 is SGHRS and CDR2 YFSETQ. The CDR3 is made up of 15 amino acids. The DNA of the CDR3 is TGCGCCAGCAGCGGAGGGACAGGGATGAACACTGAAGCTTTCTTT. This sequence encodes CASSGGTGMNTEAFF. The complete variable domain, with remaining parts taken from reference TRBV5-1 and TRBJ1-1, reads KAGVTQTPRYLIKTRGQQVTLSCSPISGHRSVSWYQQTPGQGLQFLFEYFSETQRNKGNFPGRFSGRQFSNSRSEMNVSTLELGDSALYLCASSGGTGMNTEAFFGQGTRLTVV.

This chain connects TRBV6-1 to TRBJ2-3; TRBD2 agrees at 10 bases. Trimming at V came to 2 bases and at J to 6 bases, leaving 8 bases not matched to a gene. CDR1 and CDR2 from the germline V gene are MNHNS and SASEGT. The CDR3 totals 16 residues. The CDR3 is CASSEMASGSLDTQYF. The CDR3, as DNA: TGTGCCAGCAGTGAAATGGCTAGCGGGAGTTTGGATACGCAGTATTTT.

This chain connects TRBV7-9 to TRBJ2-7, with 16 bases fitting TRBD2. Germline CDR1 reads SEHNR; CDR2 reads FQNEAQ (reference sequence). This CDR3 has 18 residues. V was pared by 2 bases and J by 1 base, with 5 bases of the junction left unmatched. This chain's CDR3 is CASSLKGGLAGGSYEQYF. The CDR3 region has the DNA TGTGCCAGCAGCTTAAAGGGGGGACTAGCGGGGGGGTCCTACGAGCAGTACTTC.

The gene calls are TRBV6-5 and TRBJ2-1; possible D gene TRBD1, 6 bases. CDR3 length: 15 residues. Germline-derived CDR1 and CDR2 are MNHEY and SVGAGI. The V end was cut by 2 bases, the J end by 5 bases, with 13 bases between. The CDR3 spells CASSYRGTTNNEQFF. The CDR3, as DNA: TGTGCCAGCAGTTACAGAGGGACAACCAACAATGAGCAGTTCTTC.

The chain uses TRBV28 and TRBJ2-3, with 8 nucleotides matching TRBD2. The CDR3 has 15 amino acids. Germline CDR1 MDHEN, CDR2 SYDVKM. The junction had 6 bases not matched to a gene; V was cut back by 5 bases and J by 2 bases. CDR3 sequence: CASSQPGLVTDTQYF. CDR3 sequence (DNA): TGTGCCAGCAGTCAACCGGGACTAGTCACAGATACGCAGTATTTT.

This clone has a single count. Compared with germline, one end of the junction differs, possibly owing to a read error. The CDR3 protein is CASTSTDYGYPF. The DNA for the CDR3 is TGTGCCAGCACGTCGACGGACTATGGCTACCCCTTC. This chain links TRBV28 with TRBJ1-2; no clear D gene. The CDR3 loop spans 12 amino acids. Germline V lookup: CDR1 MDHEN, CDR2 SYDVKM.

The chain carries TRBV11-2 and TRBJ2-1; D is undetermined. V was trimmed by 1 base and J by 3 bases, leaving 10 bases between them. The CDR3 totals 15 residues. Germline V CDR1 and CDR2: SGHAT, FQNNGV. Here the CDR3 reads CASSLGQGDYNEQFF. CDR3 coding DNA: TGTGCCAGCAGCTTAGGCCAAGGAGACTACAATGAGCAGTTCTTC. Full variable domain (remainder filled in from reference TRBV11-2 and TRBJ2-1): EAGVAQSPRYKIIEKRQSVAFWCNPISGHATLYWYQQILGQGPKLLIQFQNNGVVDDSQLPKDRFSAERLKGVDSTLKIQPAKLEDSAVYLCASSLGQGDYNEQFFGPGTRLTVL.

The CDR3 sequence is CSVFSGQQAFF. CDR3 in DNA: TGCAGCGTTTTTTCCGGACAGCAAGCTTTCTTT. V is TRBV29-1 and J is TRBJ1-1, with D maybe TRBD1 (6 bases). The germline V and J ends were trimmed by 5 bases and 9 bases, with 13 bases remaining between them. CDR3 length equals 11 residues. CDR1 is SQVTM, CDR2 ANQGSEA, per germline.

This sequence joins TRBV28 and TRBJ2-2; the D is unclear. This CDR3 spans 17 amino acids. Trimming cost V 0 bases and J 0 bases, with 11 bases left between them. Germline assignment: CDR1 MDHEN and CDR2 SYDVKM. CDR3 sequence (DNA): TGTGCCAGCAGTTTATGGGGCGTCCTAACGAACACCGGGGAGCTGTTTTTT. It specifies CASSLWGVLTNTGELFF.

This clone came up many times. The chain is built from TRBV27 and TRBJ1-1, with TRBD1 matching 8 bases. The junction had 6 bases not matched to a gene; V was cut back by 10 bases and J by 2 bases. Germline CDR1 is MNHEY and CDR2 is SMNVEV (reference sequence). The CDR3 loop spans 13 amino acids. CDR3 region: CATSGQANTEAFF. The CDR3, as DNA: TGTGCCACCTCGGGACAGGCAAACACTGAAGCTTTCTTT.

This chain joins TRBV5-1 and TRBJ2-1; TRBD2 aligns across 8 bases. CDR3 length: 15 amino acids. V lost 4 bases and J lost 1; bases outside the gene matches: 4. Germline V lookup: CDR1 SGHRS, CDR2 YFSETQ. CDR3 sequence (DNA): TGCGCCAGCAGCCCGGTAGCGGGGTCCTACAATGAGCAGTTCTTC. Protein sequence: CASSPVAGSYNEQFF.